The next 10 T cell receptor beta chains were all read from a single sample in a study of B cell selection in AIRE deficiency. The method was immunoSEQ multiplex PCR; TCRdb's version includes in-frame clones alone and lacks a portion of them. The table shows 20,000 to 30,000 clones, with 95% to 96% occurring only once. The sorted conventional CD4 T cells were gated as CD4+CD127+. Material: CD4+CD127+ conventional T cells sorted from PBMCs. The receptors were sampled from a human donor in good health.

The CDR3 spells CASRLGGSESRYEQYF. The CDR3 DNA is TGTGCAAGTCGCTTAGGGGGATCGGAGTCTCGCTACGAGCAGTACTTC. The chain is built from TRBV12-2 and TRBJ2-7. TRBV12-2 has pseudogene status. The CDR3 is made up of 16 amino acids.

Comment on this clone: The sample holds other DNA sequences that translate to the same CDR3. The chain couples TRBV18 to TRBJ1-5, with no clear D. From germline, CDR1 is KGHSH and CDR2 LQKENI. The CDR3 spans 13 residues. V lost 2 bases and J 5 bases, leaving 7 bases between the germline ends. The CDR3 region has the DNA TGTGCCAGCTCACCAGGGTTGGATCAGCCCCAGCATTTT. It is translated as CASSPGLDQPQHF.

The chain couples TRBV27 to TRBJ2-2, with 7 bases that match TRBD1. Trimming took 7 bases from V and 1 from J; bases not matched to a gene: 9. This CDR3 region has 16 residues. From germline, CDR1 is MNHEY and CDR2 SMNVEV (reference sequence). The DNA of the CDR3 is TGTGCCAGCAATTATCTAGGGGGCGAGAACACCGGGGAGCTGTTTTTT. Its protein is CASNYLGGENTGELFF.

The chain combines TRBV5-6 with TRBJ1-4, with 9 bases lining up with TRBD1. V shed 5 bases, J shed 3 bases, and the junction held 5 bases outside the gene matches. The CDR3 runs to 15 residues. The germline CDR1 and CDR2 sequences are SGHDT and YYEEEE. The chain's CDR3 is CASSFTGGSNEKLFF. DNA for the CDR3: TGTGCCAGCAGTTTTACAGGGGGCTCTAATGAAAAACTGTTTTTT.

The J gene is TRBJ1-4, the V gene TRBV2; D is possibly TRBD1 (5 bases). Trimming took off 11 bases at V and 6 bases at J, with 10 bases between the two ends. CDR3 length: 11 amino acids. From germline, CDR1 is SNHLY and CDR2 FYNNEI. The CDR3 here is CASQGYEKLFF. CDR3 DNA sequence: TGTGCCTCTCAGGGTTATGAAAAACTGTTTTTT.

J is TRBJ2-7 and V is TRBV9; D is possibly TRBD1 or TRBD2 (5 bases each). The V end lost 4 bases, the J end lost 7 bases, and 18 bases lay between the germline ends. Germline CDR1 and CDR2: SGDLS and YYNGEE. The CDR3 length is 14 residues. CDR3 amino acids: CASSSGPDWGEQYF. The CDR3 coding sequence is TGTGCCAGCAGCTCCGGGCCCGATTGGGGGGAGCAGTACTTC. The full variable domain, in which reference TRBV9 and TRBJ2-7 provide the parts outside the CDR3, is DSGVTQTPKHLITATGQRVTLRCSPRSGDLSVYWYQQSLDQGLQFLIQYYNGEERAKGNILERFSAQQFPDLHSELNLSSLELGDSALYFCASSSGPDWGEQYFGPGTRLTVT.

This rearrangement joins TRBV9 to TRBJ1-3; no clear D gene. Trimming left V 2 bases short and J 0 bases short, with 6 bases between. Germline V CDR1 and CDR2: SGDLS, YYNGEE. This CDR3 has 14 amino acids. CDR3: CASSVLPSGNTIYF. As DNA, the CDR3 is TGTGCCAGCAGCGTTCTACCCTCTGGAAACACCATATATTTT.

V usage is TRBV2 and J usage is TRBJ2-3, with 11 bases lining up with TRBD2. V trimming: 6 bases; J trimming: 4 bases; junction bases outside the gene matches: 6. The CDR3 has 15 amino acids. The germline gives CDR1 SNHLY, CDR2 FYNNEI. The CDR3 DNA reads TGTGCCAGCAGGGAACGTAGCGGGGGGGCAGATACGCAGTATTTT. This encodes CASRERSGGADTQYF.

The rearrangement joins TRBV19 to TRBJ2-3; 7 bases fit TRBD2. Germline V gene data show CDR1 as LNHDA and CDR2 as SQIVND (reference sequence). This CDR3 contains 18 residues. V was pared by 1 base and J by 2 bases, with 12 bases of the junction left unmatched. The CDR3: CASSIGWARGSPTDTQYF. DNA of the CDR3: TGTGCCAGTAGTATAGGGTGGGCGCGGGGGAGTCCCACAGATACGCAGTATTTT.

This clone was observed once. The rearrangement links TRBV11-3 to TRBJ2-3; D might be TRBD1 or TRBD2, each matching 7 bases. Trimming pared 3 bases from V and 5 bases from J, leaving 18 bases between. Germline V gene data show CDR1 as SGHNT and CDR2 as YENEEA. The CDR3 sequence is 16 residues long. CDR3: CASSLEGGGEGDTQYF. DNA of the CDR3: TGTGCCAGCAGCTTGGAGGGAGGGGGCGAGGGAGATACGCAGTATTTT.